This T cell receptor (beta chain) came from a study of T cells in Graves' hyperthyroidism and ophthalmopathy (dated by TCRdb to the late 2010s). With regard to the full study: Peripheral blood samples were taken at initial diagnosis, before any treatment was given. A discovery cohort of roughly 100 patients, 43 with Graves' ophthalmopathy and about 58 with stable Graves' hyperthyroidism, was used to find distinguishing TCR V-J signatures. Whether ophthalmopathy could be predicted prospectively was tested in an independent validation cohort made up of 18 to 20 hyperthyroidism patients plus 17 patients who later progressed to ophthalmopathy. The approximately 100 discovery patients were divided at random into training and test sets in a 7:3 ratio. Thyroid tissue and blood T-cell repertoires from roughly six Graves' hyperthyroidism patients were also compared in the study. After sampling, hyperthyroidism patients received methimazole starting at 30 mg daily, and ophthalmopathy patients received high-dose intravenous methylprednisolone. The paper reports TCR Vbeta CDR3 sequencing of some 140 peripheral blood samples: over 40 ophthalmopathy, around 80 hyperthyroidism and around 17 progressor patients. Overall study results and their limits: Blood samples also contained most of the expanded thyroid clonotypes (frequency above 0.001), which suggests that blood repertoires may reflect thyroid immune responses. In validation, the model predicted progression to ophthalmopathy with 55% to 71% sensitivity and 72% to 85% specificity, a median of around 6.6 months before onset. No statistical method was used to fix the sample size in advance, and group allocation was not hidden from the investigators. Ophthalmopathy was separated from stable hyperthyroidism by a 13 V-J signature model, with over 85% sensitivity and 81% to 83% specificity obtained in cross-validation and 80%/75% obtained in testing.

Moderately to severely active disease, a Clinical Activity Score of at least 3, a NOSPECS grade of at least 4, and a duration under 3 months were present in ophthalmopathy patients. Exclusion was applied to patients with uncontrolled infections, other autoimmune diseases, pregnancy or lactation. Clinical symptoms, serum thyroxine and TRAb, thyroid ultrasound, and orbital computed tomography formed the basis for the diagnoses. Ficoll-Paque density gradient centrifugation was used to isolate PBMCs from around 10 ml of fresh peripheral blood. Total RNA was extracted with Trizol reagent, and quality was checked on an Agilent 2100 Bioanalyzer. The TCR beta CDR3 regions were amplified from the RNA transcripts. For the first round of RT-PCR on the TCR CDR3, the HTBI primer set was used together with the Qiagen OneStep RT-PCR kit. Libraries were constructed in a second round of multiplex PCR, after which size selection and purification were carried out. Sequencing of the libraries was done on an Illumina HiSeq2000 using paired-end 100 bp reads. Per the original workflow: SOAPnuke was used to process the raw data, removing reads that contained adapters or uncalled bases, had a mean Phred below 15, or lacked an exact match to the constant primer or identifier. High-quality paired reads were merged using COPE v1.2.5, and each unique nucleotide sequence was defined as a clonotype. MiTCR v1.1 was used to align the clonotypes against IMGT TRBV, TRBD and TRBJ reference segments. Only V-J combinations with frequency above 0.0001, covering 99.2% of repertoires, were analysed. A TCS score was defined as the ratio of F50 (clonal expansion) to E x V (chaos), with BLOSUM62-based TCRdist applied between CDR3 peptides within each V-J. Welch's t-statistics and random forest reduced around 520 V-J features to 13, which were used in a naive Bayes classifier (R e1071). TCRdb took the public reads, trimmed them with fastp at Q25, ran MiXCR for clone calling and kept in-frame beta chains. Each CDR3 protein appears once, grouped with its most common genes and DNA. The V and J calls here are based on TCRdb, not the publication. The sample table records around 500,000 distinct CDR3 sequences; 15% to 20% of these occur just once. The ten largest clones add up to around 28% of the sample.

CDR1 and CDR2, per the germline V gene, are SNHLY and FYNNEI. From the cysteine up to the phenylalanine, the CDR3 has a length of 12 residues. Just the 36-base CDR3 DNA is kept, in frame starting at base 1. V was cut back by 6 bases and J by 0 bases, leaving a gap of 5 bases between them. This clonotype was found many times. Its recognized antigen is unknown. Base qualities are not at hand, and no much larger clone is one base apart. The clonotype originates from a woman aged 25 to 39 with Graves' ophthalmopathy. Recombination connected TRBV2 to TRBJ1-1, with an unclear D gene assignment. The sequenced sample was blood. The CDR3 reads as follows: CASRGLNTEAFF. The DNA is as follows: TGTGCCAGCAGGGGATTGAACACTGAAGCTTTCTTT.